This T cell receptor (beta chain) was found in a study of cytomegalovirus exposure and HLA in healthy donors. This clone was observed a handful of times. Its antigen is currently unknown. CDR1 and CDR2 from the germline V gene are LNHDA and SQIVND (reference sequence). The V gene lost 5 bases and the J gene lost 7 bases, with 21 bases spanning the gap. The CDR3 spans 16 residues. PCR was performed using 60 Vbeta and 13 Jbeta primers. In the original processing: Per a later analysis, the number of unique TCR beta chains was roughly 87 million, of which some 9.9 million were shared. The data were produced by immunoSEQ multiplex PCR, yet TCRdb's version contains in-frame clones alone and is incomplete. From that table come the V and J calls and clone size; the DNA was used to work out D and trimming. Altogether some 200,000 clones are present, roughly 8.7% being singletons, with the ten largest covering less than 1.5%.

Broader study findings: Reports indicated that the classifier achieved high specificity and sensitivity in diagnosing cytomegalovirus status. A missense DCLRE1C variant was associated with V- and J-gene trimming of TCR beta chains in a later analysis, and an independent cohort replicated the association. A later analysis found TCR association rates differed by HLA locus, highest for DRB1 and lowest for HLA-C.

This rearrangement joins TRBV19 to TRBJ2-1; tentatively, D is TRBD2 (6 bases). The source material was PBMCs. The clonotype was recovered from a young woman in good health and CMV-seropositive. CDR3 protein: CASSASWAGSLNEQFF. The CDR3 bases are TGTGCCAGTAGTGCGTCTTGGGCGGGATCTTTGAATGAGCAGTTCTTC.